Detailed here is one T cell receptor beta chain. Its matching antigen is unknown. The data were produced by immunoSEQ multiplex PCR, yet TCRdb's version contains in-frame clones alone and is incomplete. Of 850,000 to 1,200,000 clones listed, under 80% are singletons. The data were obtained in a study of shared clonotypes between healthy human individuals. The study's findings and limits: Richness estimates generally favored naive over memory subsets.

The sample consisted of memory CD4+ T cells sorted from blood. Subset denoted: CD45RA-negative fraction. This sequence originates from a young man in good health.

Written as DNA, the CDR3 is TGTGCCAGCAGTTACTCGAACGAGCAGTACTTC. Translating gives CASSYSNEQYF. The chain is built from TRBV6-6 and TRBJ2-5; D remains unclear. With the DNA end fitting TRBJ2-7 better, the J assignment may be wrong. Germline V CDR1 and CDR2: MNHNY, SVGAGI (reference sequence). The CDR3 has 11 residues.